The next 11 T cell receptor beta chains were all read from a single sample in a study of blood T cell repertoires in COVID-19 (dated by TCRdb to the early 2020s). Preparation of the library involved the immunoSEQ multiplex PCR assay. What TCRdb holds here is the immuneACCESS table cut down to in-frame rearrangements. Part of the clones is not present; checked against another copy, under half of the missing clones reflect an unresolved V gene, and the others are unexplained. The sample table records some 150,000 clones; 80% of these occur just once. The leading ten clones occupy roughly 0.58% of the sample. The sample comprised peripheral blood. These receptors all stem from a man between 60 and 75 years old with acute or convalescent COVID-19.

This sequence joins TRBV4-2 and TRBJ1-1, with D perhaps TRBD1 (5 bases). This CDR3 comprises 15 residues. Trimming took off 2 bases at V and 4 bases at J, with 14 bases between the two ends. The germline gives CDR1 LGHNA, CDR2 YNFKEQ. The CDR3 coding sequence is TGTGCCAGCAGCCAACACGACAGTACGAGCACTGAAGCTTTCTTT. Protein: CASSQHDSTSTEAFF.

This clone has more than one count but fewer than ten. V and J are TRBV11-2 and TRBJ2-3; 15 nucleotides line up with TRBD2. V lost 5 bases and J lost 2; bases outside the gene matches: 5. Germline assignment: CDR1 SGHAT and CDR2 FQNNGV. CDR3 length: 17 amino acids. The DNA of the CDR3 is TGTGCCAGCAGCCCCCGGACTAGCGGGGGGGCCACAGATACGCAGTATTTT. Translation gives CASSPRTSGGATDTQYF. Full variable domain (remainder filled in from reference TRBV11-2 and TRBJ2-3): EAGVAQSPRYKIIEKRQSVAFWCNPISGHATLYWYQQILGQGPKLLIQFQNNGVVDDSQLPKDRFSAERLKGVDSTLKIQPAKLEDSAVYLCASSPRTSGGATDTQYFGPGTRLTVL.

The chain carries TRBV3-1 (or the pseudogene TRBV3-2) and TRBJ2-7, with 9 bases matching TRBD1. The CDR3 loop spans 13 amino acids. Germline CDR1 LGHDT, CDR2 YNNKEL (reference sequence). The J segment lost 7 bases and the V segment lost 4 bases, leaving 5 bases of the junction unmatched. For the CDR3, the DNA is TGTGCCAGCAGCCGAAACAGGGGGCTGGAGCAGTACTTC. Its translation: CASSRNRGLEQYF.

The sample holds one count of this clone. The chain employs TRBV10-3 and TRBJ1-6, with D perhaps TRBD1 (6 bases). The CDR3 contains 13 residues. Germline CDR1 and CDR2: ENHRY and SYGVKD. V lost 8 bases and J lost 7, with 12 bases in between. The CDR3 here is CAIGGRTNSPLHF. CDR3 bases: TGTGCCATCGGGGGCAGAACCAATTCACCCCTCCACTTT.

V and J are TRBV28 and TRBJ2-7, with D possibly matching TRBD1 (6 bases). The germline gives CDR1 MDHEN, CDR2 SYDVKM. This CDR3 is 15 amino acids long. V was pared by 8 bases and J by 2 bases, with 19 bases between. The CDR3 DNA reads as TGTGCCAGCGGGGGCGTGGGGGTAAGCCCCTACGAGCAGTACTTC. It is translated as CASGGVGVSPYEQYF. The full variable domain, completed using reference TRBV28 and TRBJ2-7, is DVKVTQSSRYLVKRTGEKVFLECVQDMDHENMFWYRQDPGLGLRLIYFSYDVKMKEKGDIPEGYSVSREKKERFSLILESASTNQTSMYLCASGGVGVSPYEQYFGPGTRLTVT.

V usage is TRBV28 and J usage is TRBJ2-1; 10 bases are a match to TRBD2. Germline loops: CDR1 MDHEN, CDR2 SYDVKM. V gave up 4 bases and J gave up 6 bases; unmatched junction bases: 18. There are 19 residues in the CDR3. The CDR3 DNA sequence: TGTGCCAGCAGTTCCTACAGGTCCCCTAGAGCGGGAGGGGTCAATGAGCAGTTCTTC. Its translation is CASSSYRSPRAGGVNEQFF. The variable domain in full, with the rest retrieved from reference TRBV28 and TRBJ2-1, is DVKVTQSSRYLVKRTGEKVFLECVQDMDHENMFWYRQDPGLGLRLIYFSYDVKMKEKGDIPEGYSVSREKKERFSLILESASTNQTSMYLCASSSYRSPRAGGVNEQFFGPGTRLTVL.

In its sample, this clone was seen a few times. This chain connects TRBV9 to TRBJ2-5, with 12 bases fitting TRBD1. The germline V gene has CDR1 SGDLS and CDR2 YYNGEE. Trimming removed 0 bases from V and 4 bases from J; junction bases left unmatched: 4. CDR3 size: 16 residues. This chain's CDR3 is CASSVEGTGGLETQYF. Written as DNA, the CDR3 is TGTGCCAGCAGCGTAGAAGGGACAGGGGGCTTAGAGACCCAGTACTTC.

V usage is TRBV5-6 and J usage is TRBJ2-7, with a possible D match to TRBD1 (6 bases). Trimming cost V 2 bases and J 4 bases, with 13 bases left between them. Germline CDR1 reads SGHDT; CDR2 reads YYEEEE. There are 14 residues in the CDR3. The CDR3 region has the DNA TGTGCCAGCAGCTTTACAGGGAGCGGATACGAGCAGTACTTC. Translating it yields CASSFTGSGYEQYF.

V is TRBV4-2 and J is TRBJ2-7; 8 bases match TRBD1. From germline, CDR1 is LGHNA and CDR2 YNFKEQ. Trimming cost V 3 bases and J 4 bases; bases outside gene matches: 5. This CDR3 is built from 14 residues. The CDR3 DNA sequence: TGTGCCAGCAGCCAGACAGGGGAGCGGTACGAGCAGTACTTC. This encodes CASSQTGERYEQYF.

The genes are TRBV5-1 and TRBJ2-7; TRBD1 aligns across 9 bases. The V and J ends lost 5 bases and 3 bases, in that order; junction bases with no gene match: 6. Germline V CDR1 and CDR2: SGHRS, YFSETQ. The CDR3 length is 14 residues. CDR3 amino acids: CASSPTGQGYEQYF. CDR3 in DNA: TGCGCCAGCAGTCCCACGGGACAGGGCTACGAGCAGTACTTC.

The J gene is TRBJ2-1, the V gene TRBV30; tentatively, D is TRBD2 (6 bases). The CDR3 totals 15 residues. Germline lookup yields CDR1 GTSNPN and CDR2 SVGIG (reference sequence). V was clipped by 2 bases and J by 5 bases, with 16 bases between them. The DNA of the CDR3 is TGTGCCTGGAGTTTGGGACTGCCACCCGACAATGAGCAGTTCTTC. Its protein is CAWSLGLPPDNEQFF.